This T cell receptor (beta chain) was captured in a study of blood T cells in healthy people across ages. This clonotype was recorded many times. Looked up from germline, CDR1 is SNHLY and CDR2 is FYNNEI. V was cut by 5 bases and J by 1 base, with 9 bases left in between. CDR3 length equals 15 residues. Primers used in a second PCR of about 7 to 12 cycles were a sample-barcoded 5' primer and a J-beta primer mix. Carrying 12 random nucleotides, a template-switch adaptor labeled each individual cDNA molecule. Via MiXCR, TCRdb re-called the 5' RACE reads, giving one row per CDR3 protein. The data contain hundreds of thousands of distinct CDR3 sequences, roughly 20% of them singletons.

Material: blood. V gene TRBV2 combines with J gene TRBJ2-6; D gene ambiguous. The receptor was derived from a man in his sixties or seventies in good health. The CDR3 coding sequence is TGTGCCAGCAGTCTCGACGTATCTGGGGCCAACGTCCTGACTTTC. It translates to CASSLDVSGANVLTF.